This TCR beta chain was documented in a study of spatial heterogeneity in lung cancer. The time point is: sample taken at primary tumor resection. The study sequenced unsorted whole RNA from tumor, nontumor lung or frozen PBMC. Notes on the study in general: Expanded intratumoral alpha and beta TCR counts tracked tumor mutation counts.

Note on this clonotype: What it binds is not known.

TCRdb redid the calling of the 5' RACE reads with MiXCR, one entry per CDR3 protein. The table lists some 1,800 distinct CDR3 sequences, less than 9.5% of them singletons, with 8.5% to 10% in the top ten. V lost 6 bases to trimming and J lost 1 base, with 12 bases between them. In germline, CDR1 is MNHEY, CDR2 SVGAGI. The CDR3 covers 14 residues. This receptor was identified in a female donor with early-stage non-small cell lung cancer. This specimen was lung tumor tissue, taken at surgery. This chain links TRBV6-5 with TRBJ1-1; the D gene is possibly TRBD1 (6 bases). For the CDR3, the DNA is TGTGCCAGCAGGCCCGGACAGACGAACACTGAAGCTTTCTTT. This gives the protein CASRPGQTNTEAFF.